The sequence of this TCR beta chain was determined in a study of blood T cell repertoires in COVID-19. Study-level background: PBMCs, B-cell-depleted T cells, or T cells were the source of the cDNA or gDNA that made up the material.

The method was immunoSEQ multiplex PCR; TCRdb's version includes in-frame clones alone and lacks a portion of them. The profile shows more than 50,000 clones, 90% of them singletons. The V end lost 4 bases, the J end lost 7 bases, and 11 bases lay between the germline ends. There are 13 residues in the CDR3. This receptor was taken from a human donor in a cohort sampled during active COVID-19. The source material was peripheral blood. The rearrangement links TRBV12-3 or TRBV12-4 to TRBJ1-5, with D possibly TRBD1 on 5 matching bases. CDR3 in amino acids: CASSSGGAQPQHF. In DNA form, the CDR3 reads TGTGCCAGCAGTTCCGGGGGAGCGCAGCCCCAGCATTTT.